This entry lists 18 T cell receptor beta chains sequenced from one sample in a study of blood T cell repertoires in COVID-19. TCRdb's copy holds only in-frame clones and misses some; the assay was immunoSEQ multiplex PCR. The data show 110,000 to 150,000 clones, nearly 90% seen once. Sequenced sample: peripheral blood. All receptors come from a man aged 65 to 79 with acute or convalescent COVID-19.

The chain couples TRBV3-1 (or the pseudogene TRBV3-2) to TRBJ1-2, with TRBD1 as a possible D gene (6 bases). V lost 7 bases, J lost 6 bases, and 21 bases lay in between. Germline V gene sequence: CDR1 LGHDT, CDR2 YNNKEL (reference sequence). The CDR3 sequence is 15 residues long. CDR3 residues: CASTLAKSRGHGYTF. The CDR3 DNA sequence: TGTGCCAGCACCCTAGCCAAGTCCAGGGGCCATGGCTACACCTTC.

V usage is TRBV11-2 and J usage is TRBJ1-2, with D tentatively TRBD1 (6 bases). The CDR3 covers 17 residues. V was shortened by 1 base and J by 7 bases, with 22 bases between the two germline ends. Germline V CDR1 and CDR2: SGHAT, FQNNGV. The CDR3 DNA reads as TGTGCCAGCAGCTTAGGTCCAGGACAGCCAGCTCGAATTGGCTACACCTTC. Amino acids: CASSLGPGQPARIGYTF.

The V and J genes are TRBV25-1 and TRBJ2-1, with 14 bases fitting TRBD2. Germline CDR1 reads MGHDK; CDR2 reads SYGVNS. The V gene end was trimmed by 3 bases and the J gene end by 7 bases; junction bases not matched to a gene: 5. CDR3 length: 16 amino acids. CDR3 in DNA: TGTGCCAGCAGTGACCCGGGACTAGCGGGGGAAAATGAGCAGTTCTTC. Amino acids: CASSDPGLAGENEQFF.

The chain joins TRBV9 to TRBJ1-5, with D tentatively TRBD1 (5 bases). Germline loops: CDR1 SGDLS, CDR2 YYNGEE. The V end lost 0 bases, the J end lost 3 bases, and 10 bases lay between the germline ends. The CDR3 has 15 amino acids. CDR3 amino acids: CASSVGQSFNQPQHF. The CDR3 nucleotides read TGTGCCAGCAGCGTAGGACAGTCGTTCAATCAGCCCCAGCATTTT.

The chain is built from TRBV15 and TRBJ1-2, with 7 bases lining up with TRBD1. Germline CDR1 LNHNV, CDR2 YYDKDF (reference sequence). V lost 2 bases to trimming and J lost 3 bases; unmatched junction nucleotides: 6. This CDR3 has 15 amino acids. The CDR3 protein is CATSRRSTGDYGYTF. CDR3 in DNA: TGTGCCACCAGCAGACGGTCAACAGGGGACTATGGCTACACCTTC.

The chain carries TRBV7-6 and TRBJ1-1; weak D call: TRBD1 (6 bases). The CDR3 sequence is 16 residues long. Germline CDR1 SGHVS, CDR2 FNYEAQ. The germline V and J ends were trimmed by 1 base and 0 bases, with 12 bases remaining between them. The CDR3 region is CASSLGQVGVNTEAFF. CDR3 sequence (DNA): TGTGCCAGCAGCTTAGGACAGGTGGGTGTGAACACTGAAGCTTTCTTT.

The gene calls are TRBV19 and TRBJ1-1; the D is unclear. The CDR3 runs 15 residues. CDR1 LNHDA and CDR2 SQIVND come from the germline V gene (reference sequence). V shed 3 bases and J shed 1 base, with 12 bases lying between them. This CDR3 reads CASSIFRGPNTEAFF. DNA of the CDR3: TGTGCCAGTAGTATTTTCCGAGGGCCGAACACTGAAGCTTTCTTT.

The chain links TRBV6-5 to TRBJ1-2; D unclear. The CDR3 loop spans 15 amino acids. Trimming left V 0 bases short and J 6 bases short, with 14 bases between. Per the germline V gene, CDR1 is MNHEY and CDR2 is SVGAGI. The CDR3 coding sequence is TGTGCCAGCAGTTACTCGGAGGCTCCCTGGGATGGCTACACCTTC. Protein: CASSYSEAPWDGYTF.

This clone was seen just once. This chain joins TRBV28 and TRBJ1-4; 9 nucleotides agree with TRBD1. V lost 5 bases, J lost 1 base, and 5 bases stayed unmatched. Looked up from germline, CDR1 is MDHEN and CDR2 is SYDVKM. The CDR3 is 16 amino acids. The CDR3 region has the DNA TGTGCCAGCAGTCTAGGGACAGGGAAAACTAATGAAAAACTGTTTTTT. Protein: CASSLGTGKTNEKLFF.

The CDR3 nucleotides are TGTGCCAGCAGTGATCCTGCGGGACTGAGCTCCTACAATGAGCAGTTCTTC. This sequence encodes CASSDPAGLSSYNEQFF. The chain couples TRBV6-1 to TRBJ2-1; D might be TRBD2 (6 bases). The CDR3 is 17 amino acids. V was trimmed by 3 bases and J by 0 bases, leaving 15 bases between them. CDR1 MNHNS and CDR2 SASEGT come from the germline V gene.

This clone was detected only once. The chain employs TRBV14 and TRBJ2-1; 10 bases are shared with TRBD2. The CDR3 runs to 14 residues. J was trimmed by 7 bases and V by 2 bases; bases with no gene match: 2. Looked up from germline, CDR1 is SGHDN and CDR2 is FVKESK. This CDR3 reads CASSQPTSGNEQFF. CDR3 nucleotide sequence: TGTGCCAGCAGCCAACCGACTAGCGGGAATGAGCAGTTCTTC.

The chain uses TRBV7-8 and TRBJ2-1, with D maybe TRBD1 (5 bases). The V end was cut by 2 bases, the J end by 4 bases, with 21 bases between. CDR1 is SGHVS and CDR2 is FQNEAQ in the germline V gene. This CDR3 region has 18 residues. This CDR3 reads CASSLTRRRQGLYNEQFF. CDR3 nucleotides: TGTGCCAGCAGCTTAACTCGCCGAAGGCAGGGTTTATACAATGAGCAGTTCTTC.

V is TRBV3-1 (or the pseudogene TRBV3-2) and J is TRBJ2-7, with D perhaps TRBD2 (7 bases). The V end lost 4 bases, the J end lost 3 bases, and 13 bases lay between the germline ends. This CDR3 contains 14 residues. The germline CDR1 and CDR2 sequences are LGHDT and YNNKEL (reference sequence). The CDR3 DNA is TGTGCCAGCAGCCTTGGGGGGGGGCACTACGAGCAGTACTTC. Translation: CASSLGGGHYEQYF.

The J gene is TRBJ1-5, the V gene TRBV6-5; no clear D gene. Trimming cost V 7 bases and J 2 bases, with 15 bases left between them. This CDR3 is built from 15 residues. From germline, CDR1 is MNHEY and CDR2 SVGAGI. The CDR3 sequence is CASIAGRAGNQPQHF. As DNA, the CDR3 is TGTGCCAGCATCGCTGGACGAGCGGGCAATCAGCCCCAGCATTTT.

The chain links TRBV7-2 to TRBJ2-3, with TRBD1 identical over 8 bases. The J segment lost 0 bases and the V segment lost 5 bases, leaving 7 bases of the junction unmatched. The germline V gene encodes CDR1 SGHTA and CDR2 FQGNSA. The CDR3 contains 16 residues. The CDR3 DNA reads TGTGCCAGCAGCCGCGGACAGGGATCTAGCACAGATACGCAGTATTTT. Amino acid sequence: CASSRGQGSSTDTQYF.

The CDR3 protein is CASSFAPETAKETQYF. The CDR3 DNA sequence: TGTGCCAGCAGCTTTGCCCCTGAGACAGCTAAAGAGACCCAGTACTTC. V usage is TRBV7-9 and J usage is TRBJ2-5; D possibly corresponds to TRBD1 (5 bases). The CDR3 totals 16 residues. Trimming stripped 3 bases from V and 3 bases from J, with 17 bases between. Germline loops: CDR1 SEHNR, CDR2 FQNEAQ (reference sequence).

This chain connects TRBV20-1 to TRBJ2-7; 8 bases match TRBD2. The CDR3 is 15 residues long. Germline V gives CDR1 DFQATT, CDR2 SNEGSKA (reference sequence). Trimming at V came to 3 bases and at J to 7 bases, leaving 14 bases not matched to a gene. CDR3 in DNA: TGCAGTGCTAGTCCACGGGAGGGCCTTGGATCGGAGCAGTACTTC. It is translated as CSASPREGLGSEQYF.

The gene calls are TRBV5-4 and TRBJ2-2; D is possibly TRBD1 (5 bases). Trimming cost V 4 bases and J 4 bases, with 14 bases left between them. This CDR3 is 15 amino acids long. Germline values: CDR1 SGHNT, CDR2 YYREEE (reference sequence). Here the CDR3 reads CASSPWGVSTGELFF. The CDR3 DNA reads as TGTGCCAGCAGCCCCTGGGGCGTTTCCACCGGGGAGCTGTTTTTT.